This T cell receptor (beta chain) is from a study of blood T cell repertoires in COVID-19. The overall study: The United States, Italy and Spain were the sources of the acute and convalescent COVID-19 samples. From T cells, B-cell-depleted T cells, or PBMCs came the material, which was cDNA or gDNA.

Per germline, CDR1 LGHDT and CDR2 YNNKEL (reference sequence). This CDR3 region has 13 residues. The ends lost 6 bases at V and 4 bases at J; junction bases unmatched: 6. Original processing notes: Using reference gene primer amplification, nucleated cell counts were estimated. The protocol was immunoSEQ multiplex PCR, while the TCRdb copy is restricted to in-frame clones and leaves out a portion. V and J calls and clone size are as listed in that table; D and trimming were resolved from the DNA. The table shows around 86,000 clones, with roughly 91% occurring only once. A single count supports this clone.

This chain joins TRBV3-1 (or the pseudogene TRBV3-2) and TRBJ2-7; the match to TRBD2 covers 7 bases. Sequencing was performed on peripheral blood. The receptor was derived from a woman older than 75 with acute or convalescent COVID-19. The DNA for the CDR3 is TGTGCCAGCAGTCGTGGACTAGAATACGAGCAGTACTTC. Its translation: CASSRGLEYEQYF.